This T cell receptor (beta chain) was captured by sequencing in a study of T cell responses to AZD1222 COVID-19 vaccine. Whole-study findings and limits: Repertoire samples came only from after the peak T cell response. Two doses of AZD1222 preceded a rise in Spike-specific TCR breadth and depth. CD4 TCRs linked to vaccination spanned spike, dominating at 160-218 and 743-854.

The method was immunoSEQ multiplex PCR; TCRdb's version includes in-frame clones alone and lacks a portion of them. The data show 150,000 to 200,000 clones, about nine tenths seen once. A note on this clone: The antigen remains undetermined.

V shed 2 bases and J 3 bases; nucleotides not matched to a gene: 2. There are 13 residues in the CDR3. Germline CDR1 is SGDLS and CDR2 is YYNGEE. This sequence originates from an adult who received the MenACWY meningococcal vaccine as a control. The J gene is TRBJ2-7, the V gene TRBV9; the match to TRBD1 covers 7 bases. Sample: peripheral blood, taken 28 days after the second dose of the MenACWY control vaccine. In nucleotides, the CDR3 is TGTGCCAGCAGCGTGCGGACAGGCTACGAGCAGTACTTC. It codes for CASSVRTGYEQYF.